The rows below give T cell receptor beta chains drawn from one sample of a study of cytomegalovirus exposure and HLA in healthy donors. This table comes from immunoSEQ multiplex PCR, and its TCRdb copy is limited to in-frame clones, with some not included. The sample lists 150,000 to 200,000 clones; 83% were seen once. The sequenced sample was PBMCs. The receptor set was obtained from a man aged 50 or older in good health and CMV-seronegative. Each CDR3 is given with its conserved first and last residue. D genes are given only for firm matches. Clone size, where shown, is once, few, many, or a class for clones that have expanded.

TRBV7-9	NA	TRBJ2-2	TRBD1	CASSLSGPGQGIRGELFF	TGTGCCAGCAGCTTGAGCGGACCGGGACAGGGGATCCGGGGGGAGCTGTTTTTT
TRBV30	NA	TRBJ2-7	TRBD2	CAWSVSGEGRKEQYF	TGTGCCTGGAGCGTAAGCGGGGAGGGCCGAAAAGAGCAGTACTTC
TRBV30	NA	TRBJ2-7	NA	CAWSRLAREQYF	TGTGCCTGGAGTCGTCTAGCTCGGGAGCAGTACTTC
TRBV11-2	NA	TRBJ2-3	TRBD1	CASSLVGQGAIADTQYF	TGTGCCAGCAGCTTAGTAGGTCAGGGGGCGATTGCAGATACGCAGTATTTT
TRBV9	NA	TRBJ2-7	NA	CASSVGGPTYEQYF	TGTGCCAGCAGCGTAGGGGGGCCCACCTACGAGCAGTACTTC
TRBV5-1	NA	TRBJ2-7	NA	CASSLGGQGNDEQYF	TGCGCCAGCAGCTTGGGTGGGCAGGGGAACGACGAGCAGTACTTC
TRBV18	NA	TRBJ2-1	TRBD1	CASSSPGQIRNEQFF	TGTGCCAGCTCATCTCCGGGACAGATTAGGAATGAGCAGTTCTTC
TRBV29-1	NA	TRBJ2-7	NA	CSVDGGSYEQYF	TGCAGCGTTGACGGGGGCTCCTACGAGCAGTACTTC
TRBV5-6	few	TRBJ2-7	TRBD1	CASSFLPGQGIREQYF	TGTGCCAGCAGCTTCTTACCGGGACAGGGCATTCGGGAGCAGTACTTC
TRBV7-9	once	TRBJ1-5	TRBD1	CASSRGQDNQPQHF	TGTGCCAGCAGCCGGGGACAGGACAATCAGCCCCAGCATTTT
TRBV2	NA	TRBJ2-3	TRBD1	CASSRSGQGDTDTQYF	TGTGCCAGCAGTAGGAGTGGACAGGGGGACACAGATACGCAGTATTTT
TRBV5-1	NA	TRBJ2-5	NA	CASRHRGETQYF	TGCGCCAGCAGGCATAGGGGGGAGACCCAGTACTTC
TRBV6-5	NA	TRBJ2-6	NA	CASSQTFGANVLTF	TGTGCCAGCAGTCAAACTTTTGGGGCCAACGTCCTGACTTTC
TRBV11-2	NA	TRBJ2-1	NA	CASSLLRSSYNEQFF	TGTGCCAGCAGCCTCCTTAGGAGCTCCTACAATGAGCAGTTCTTC
TRBV6-1	NA	TRBJ1-5	TRBD1	CASSFDRVNQPQHF	TGTGCCAGCAGTTTCGACAGGGTCAATCAGCCCCAGCATTTT
TRBV6-5	few	TRBJ2-7	NA	CASRKDSYEQYF	TGTGCCAGCAGAAAGGACAGCTACGAGCAGTACTTC
TRBV5-1	NA	TRBJ2-2	NA	CASSLPDTLNTGELFF	TGCGCCAGCAGCTTGCCAGACACCTTGAACACCGGGGAGCTGTTTTTT
TRBV7-2	NA	TRBJ2-7	TRBD1	CASSVSGGFYEQYF	TGTGCCAGCAGCGTCTCAGGGGGCTTCTACGAGCAGTACTTC
TRBV6-6	NA	TRBJ2-3	NA	CASTKTLGGTGTQYF	TGTGCCAGCACCAAGACTCTGGGTGGCACCGGGACGCAGTATTTT
TRBV28	NA	TRBJ1-6	TRBD1	CASSLDRVNSPLHF	TGTGCCAGCAGTTTAGACAGGGTTAATTCACCCCTCCACTTT
TRBV7-8	NA	TRBJ2-7	NA	CASSLAGVLGEQYF	TGTGCCAGCAGCTTAGCGGGAGTCTTAGGCGAGCAGTACTTC
TRBV5-1	NA	TRBJ2-1	NA	CASTSGSYNEQFF	TGCGCCAGCACCTCCGGCTCCTACAATGAGCAGTTCTTC
TRBV9	NA	TRBJ2-1	TRBD1	CASSTGTDNEQFF	TGTGCCAGCAGCACTGGGACAGACAATGAGCAGTTCTTC
TRBV4-3	NA	TRBJ2-3	TRBD2	CASSQVSGGGSTDTQYF	TGCGCCAGCAGCCAAGTGAGCGGGGGGGGAAGCACAGATACGCAGTATTTT
TRBV6-1	NA	TRBJ2-7	NA	CASSEFGQGVSSYEQYF	TGTGCCAGCAGTGAATTCGGTCAGGGCGTAAGCTCCTACGAGCAGTACTTC
TRBV11-2	few	TRBJ1-4	NA	CASGSGVGLFF	TGTGCCAGCGGCTCGGGTGTCGGCCTGTTTTTT
TRBV7-3	few	TRBJ1-3	TRBD1	CASSSGTGFGNTIYF	TGTGCCAGCAGTTCCGGGACAGGGTTTGGAAACACCATATATTTT
TRBV21-1	NA	TRBJ1-4	NA	CASTPGQGPSNEKLFF	TGTGCCAGCACTCCGGGACAGGGCCCCTCTAATGAAAAACTGTTTTTT
TRBV29-1	NA	TRBJ1-5	NA	CSVMTDSNQPQHF	TGCAGCGTCATGACAGATAGCAATCAGCCCCAGCATTTT
TRBV7-2	NA	TRBJ1-1	NA	CASSLPRRGTEAFF	TGTGCCAGCAGCTTACCTCGCAGGGGAACTGAAGCTTTCTTT
TRBV9	NA	TRBJ2-5	NA	CASSEDSQETQYF	TGTGCCAGCAGCGAGGACAGTCAAGAGACCCAGTACTTC
TRBV9	NA	TRBJ2-6	NA	CASNAHGGAWDSGANVLTF	TGTGCCAGCAACGCGCACGGAGGGGCGTGGGACTCTGGGGCCAACGTCCTGACTTTC
TRBV5-1	NA	TRBJ1-2	NA	CASSLAGLENYGYTF	TGCGCCAGCAGCTTGGCGGGACTGGAGAACTATGGCTACACCTTC
TRBV25-1	NA	TRBJ2-3	NA	CASSELTGRDTDTQYF	TGTGCCAGCAGTGAATTAACGGGCAGGGATACAGATACGCAGTATTTT
TRBV7-8	NA	TRBJ2-3	TRBD2	CASSLTAGGYSTDTQYF	TGTGCCAGCAGCCTCACAGCGGGGGGTTATAGCACAGATACGCAGTATTTT
TRBV18	NA	TRBJ2-1	TRBD2	CASSLQTSGATNEQFF	TGTGCCAGCTCGCTGCAGACTAGCGGGGCTACAAATGAGCAGTTCTTC
TRBV20-1	NA	TRBJ1-2	NA	CSASPSVGYTF	TGCAGTGCTAGCCCCAGCGTGGGCTACACCTTC
TRBV7-9	once	TRBJ2-5	NA	CASSLGFLSGHQETQYF	TGTGCCAGCAGCTTAGGGTTTTTAAGCGGCCACCAAGAGACCCAGTACTTC
TRBV6-6	few	TRBJ1-2	TRBD1	CASSITGGTYGYTF	TGTGCCAGCAGTATCACAGGGGGAACTTATGGCTACACCTTC
TRBV11-2	once	TRBJ2-1	TRBD2	CASSFGLAGTYNEQFF	TGTGCCAGCAGCTTCGGACTAGCGGGTACCTACAATGAGCAGTTCTTC
TRBV5-1	NA	TRBJ2-1	TRBD2	CASSATTSGGAHEQFF	TGCGCCAGCAGCGCAACGACTAGCGGGGGGGCCCATGAGCAGTTCTTC